One and the same sample provided the 9 T cell receptor beta chains below, sequenced in a study of CD8+CD57+ T cells in acquired aplastic anemia. The template used for profiling TCR beta VDJ and CDR3 was genomic DNA. One entry per CDR3 protein results from TCRdb running MiXCR on the reads. Of 86,000 or so distinct CDR3 sequences listed, less than 60% are singletons. Sequenced input: sorted CD4+, CD8+, or CD8+CD57+ T cells (not recorded which) from PBMCs. The receptors come from a human donor in good health, serving as a control.

This clonotype was detected ten times or more. The V gene is TRBV20-1, the J gene TRBJ1-5, with a tentative D call TRBD1 (5 bases). From germline, CDR1 is DFQATT and CDR2 SNEGSKA (reference sequence). There are 15 residues in the CDR3. Deletions cut 5 bases from V and 0 bases from J, with 14 bases between. The CDR3 sequence is CSAFDSLNSNQPQHF. The CDR3, as DNA: TGCAGTGCTTTCGACAGCCTAAATAGCAATCAGCCCCAGCATTTT.

There are many counts of this clonotype. V usage is TRBV5-1 and J usage is TRBJ2-1; D is possibly TRBD2 (5 bases). The CDR3 covers 15 residues. CDR1 SGHRS and CDR2 YFSETQ come from the germline V gene. Trimming shortened V by 3 bases and J by 0 bases, and 10 bases separated the two germline ends. Here the CDR3 reads CASSSSRSSYNEQFF. The CDR3 DNA sequence: TGCGCCAGCAGCTCTAGCCGGAGCTCCTACAATGAGCAGTTCTTC.

V is TRBV6-1 and J is TRBJ1-1; TRBD1 might be the D (6 bases). The CDR3 has 14 amino acids. CDR1 and CDR2 from the germline V gene are MNHNS and SASEGT. Trimming left V 6 bases short and J 2 bases short, with 13 bases between. The CDR3 protein is CASRIRGPNTEAFF. The CDR3 region has the DNA TGTGCCAGCAGAATCAGGGGTCCAAACACTGAAGCTTTCTTT.

The CDR3 bases are TGTGCCAGCAGCTTTTCATACCTGGGCGGCAATGAGCAGTTCTTC. This codes for CASSFSYLGGNEQFF. The V and J genes are TRBV11-3 and TRBJ2-1; D is unresolved. V lost 3 bases and J 6 bases, leaving 15 bases between the germline ends. The V gene's germline CDR1 is SGHNT and CDR2 YENEEA. The CDR3 loop spans 15 amino acids. Full variable domain (outside the CDR3, taken from reference TRBV11-3 and TRBJ2-1): EAGVVQSPRYKIIEKKQPVAFWCNPISGHNTLYWYLQNLGQGPELLIRYENEEAVDDSQLPKDRFSAERLKGVDSTLKIQPAELGDSAVYLCASSFSYLGGNEQFFGPGTRLTVL.

V usage is TRBV15 and J usage is TRBJ1-6; D gene uncertain. With 0 bases removed from V and 9 bases from J, the gap between germline ends came to 9 bases. CDR3 size: 14 residues. Germline values: CDR1 LNHNV, CDR2 YYDKDF (reference sequence). The CDR3 loop reads CATSRDSGISPLHF. The CDR3 DNA reads TGTGCCACCAGCAGAGATAGTGGAATTTCACCCCTCCACTTT.

This clonotype has more than one count but fewer than ten. CDR3 DNA: TGCGCCAGCACCATCGGTGGTCTAGCGACAGATACGCAGTATTTT. Protein: CASTIGGLATDTQYF. The chain combines TRBV4-1 with TRBJ2-3; the D gene is possibly TRBD2 (6 bases). The CDR3 totals 15 residues. The ends were cut back, 7 bases at V and 3 bases at J, with 17 bases in the middle. The V gene's germline CDR1 is MGHRA and CDR2 YSYEKL.

This clonotype has a count of ten or more. The chain recombines TRBV19 with TRBJ2-5, with 14 bases aligning to TRBD2. The CDR3 runs to 17 residues. Germline trimming cut 5 bases from V and 4 bases from J; bases unmatched to any gene: 9. Looked up from germline, CDR1 is LNHDA and CDR2 is SQIVND (reference sequence). The CDR3 region has the DNA TGTGCCAGTAGTCAGGGGGGACTAGCGGGAGCCGCAGAGACCCAGTACTTC. Residues: CASSQGGLAGAAETQYF.

The rearrangement links TRBV6-5 to TRBJ2-3, with D perhaps given as TRBD1 or TRBD2 (5 bases each). Per the germline V gene, CDR1 is MNHEY and CDR2 is SVGAGI. The CDR3 loop spans 13 amino acids. V was pared by 4 bases and J by 1 base, with 6 bases between. The DNA of the CDR3 is TGTGCCAGCAGTTGGGACGGCACAGATACGCAGTATTTT. Protein product: CASSWDGTDTQYF.

The rearrangement uses TRBV13 and TRBJ2-5; a possible D gene is TRBD1 (5 bases). Germline assignment: CDR1 PRHDT and CDR2 FYEKMQ (reference sequence). The V end was cut by 4 bases, the J end by 5 bases, with 11 bases between. The CDR3 loop spans 13 amino acids. The CDR3, as DNA: TGTGCCAGCAGCTCAGGGATGTTGGAGACCCAGTACTTC. Its translation is CASSSGMLETQYF.